This T cell receptor beta chain was sequenced for a study of blood T cell repertoires in COVID-19. CDR1 SNHLY and CDR2 FYNNEI come from the germline V gene. V shed 6 bases and J shed 4 bases, with 18 bases lying between them. This CDR3 is built from 15 residues. Assay used: immunoSEQ multiplex PCR; TCRdb lists only in-frame clones, some missing. Of around 200,000 clones listed, about 87% were seen once; the top ten hold 0.95% to 1.5%. Participant-given clinical history determined each cohort assignment. Sequenced material: PBMCs or T cells enriched from blood (not recorded which). J is TRBJ1-2 and V is TRBV2; tentatively, D is TRBD1 (6 bases). The source of this sequence is a man aged 30 to 39 who had recovered from COVID-19. DNA for the CDR3: TGTGCCAGCAGCCCCCCGCAGGGGTTAGGCTATGGCTACACCTTC. Translation: CASSPPQGLGYGYTF. The variable domain in full, with the rest retrieved from reference TRBV2 and TRBJ1-2, is EPEVTQTPSHQVTQMGQEVILRCVPISNHLYFYWYRQILGQKVEFLVSFYNNEISEKSEIFDDQFSVERPDGSNFTLKIRSTKLEDSAMYFCASSPPQGLGYGYTFGSGTRLTVV.